Presented here are 3 T cell receptor beta chains from one specimen sequenced in a study of CD8+CD57+ T cells in acquired aplastic anemia (dated by TCRdb to 2016 to 2019). Sequenced on an Illumina HiSeq 2000. Genomic DNA was used as template for profiling of TCR beta VDJ combinations and CDR3 sequences. TCRdb ran its own pipeline on the public reads, namely fastp trimming at Q25 and MiXCR clone calling, and kept in-frame beta chains. Duplicate CDR3 protein sequences are folded into a single record with the most common DNA and genes. The sample profile shows 260,000 or so distinct CDR3 sequences; more than 45% of them were found once. Approximately 8% of the sample is in the top ten clones. Flow cytometry had shown CD8+CD57+ cell expansion in the patients selected for sequencing. Sequenced sample: sorted CD4+, CD8+, or CD8+CD57+ T cells (not recorded which) from PBMCs. Source of these receptors: a human donor with aplastic anemia.

The CDR3 is CAISDLTGPATEAFF. CDR3 nucleotide sequence: TGTGCCATCAGTGACTTGACAGGTCCGGCGACTGAAGCTTTCTTT. The chain uses TRBV10-3 and TRBJ1-1; weak D call: TRBD1 (6 bases). This CDR3 contains 15 residues. Per germline, CDR1 ENHRY and CDR2 SYGVKD. V was cut by 3 bases and J by 5 bases, with 16 bases left in between.

This sequence joins TRBV10-3 and TRBJ1-5; 7 bases agree with TRBD1. J gave up 6 bases and V 6 bases, and 17 bases lay outside the gene matches. Germline V gene lookup returns CDR1 ENHRY and CDR2 SYGVKD. This CDR3 contains 17 residues. In DNA, the CDR3 is TGTGCCATCAGCAACAATCGTGACAGGGACGTCGGTCAGCCCCAGCATTTT. Its translation is CAISNNRDRDVGQPQHF.

This clonotype was observed many times. The rearrangement joins TRBV14 to TRBJ2-7, with D possibly matching TRBD1 (5 bases). V lost 0 bases and J lost 1, with 7 bases in between. The germline V gene encodes CDR1 SGHDN and CDR2 FVKESK. The CDR3 runs 14 residues. CDR3 amino acids: CASSQEPGSYEQYF. The CDR3 region has the DNA TGTGCCAGCAGCCAAGAGCCAGGGTCCTACGAGCAGTACTTC.